This T cell receptor (beta chain) originates from a study of cytomegalovirus exposure and HLA in healthy donors. On the study more broadly: Tens of millions of unique TCRs from HLA-typed donors made up an early data release. Study-wide points: The later analysis indicated that the majority of CMV-associated TCR beta chains appeared HLA-restricted.

In regard to this clone: Its specificity is unknown.

PCR employed 60 Vbeta and 13 Jbeta primers. Sequencing was performed with immunoSEQ multiplex PCR; in TCRdb, only in-frame clones are kept and a portion is missing. Found here are some 60,000 clones, 75% to 85% of them singletons; the top ten hold approximately 6%. This CDR3 is built from 16 residues. The V end was cut by 1 base, the J end by 3 bases, with 13 bases between. Per the germline V gene, CDR1 is SGHVS and CDR2 is FNYEAQ. This TCR was recovered from a male donor in good health and CMV-seronegative. Sequences were obtained from PBMCs. The J gene is TRBJ2-1, the V gene TRBV7-6, with a tentative D call TRBD1 (6 bases). In DNA form, the CDR3 reads TGTGCCAGCAGCTTAGATCTGGGACAACTCTACAATGAGCAGTTCTTC. It translates to CASSLDLGQLYNEQFF.